The clone carrying this T cell receptor beta chain has a handful of counts. The antigen is undetermined. This sample stems from a study of beta chain features in type 1 diabetes. Sorting with CD45RO/CCR7/CD25/CD127/CD95/CD27 yielded naive, central memory, regulatory and stem-like memory CD4+ cells. Study outcomes and limitations: Among all four CD4+ subsets, Type 1 diabetes patients had TCRB CDR3s that were moderately but significantly shorter. Diminished insertions and augmented deletions at VDJ junctions characterized type 1 diabetes patients.

This CDR3 region has 16 residues. In germline, CDR1 is SGHNT, CDR2 YYREEE (reference sequence). Trimming left V 5 bases short and J 3 bases short, with 18 bases between. Reverse transcription of all isolated RNA meant that expressed TCRB transcripts were sequenced. Sequencing used immunoSEQ multiplex PCR; TCRdb keeps in-frame clones, though not all of them. The sample includes about 300,000 clones, roughly 12% of them seen just once. The specimen was naive CD4+ T cells from blood. The V call is TRBV5-4, the J call TRBJ1-5; D might be TRBD1 (6 bases). The TCR comes from a young woman with type 1 diabetes. CDR3 nucleotides: TGTGCCAGCAGTATTGGGGGCGGGGGGATCAATCAGCCCCAGCATTTT. This codes for CASSIGGGGINQPQHF.